A single sample is the source of the 29 T cell receptor beta chains below, sequenced in a study of blood T cell repertoires in COVID-19 (dated by TCRdb to the early 2020s). The protocol used for the library was the immunoSEQ multiplex PCR assay. TCRdb took over this immuneACCESS table, retaining in-frame rearrangements with V and J assigned. Such tables are incomplete; in checked studies, under half of the missing clones stem from an unresolved V gene, and the remainder is unexplained. This sample gives hundreds of thousands of clones in total; 87% of them show up just once. The top ten constitute about 5.7% of the sample. Sequences were obtained from PBMCs or T cells enriched from blood (not recorded which). The receptors were gathered from a woman aged 35 to 49 who had recovered from COVID-19.

The rearrangement joins TRBV5-4 to TRBJ1-1; D perhaps matches TRBD1 (6 bases). The CDR3 covers 14 residues. V was clipped by 0 bases and J by 6 bases, with 12 bases between them. CDR1 is SGHNT, CDR2 YYREEE, per germline (reference sequence). CDR3 DNA: TGTGCCAGCAGCTTGGAACAGGGAGCGTCTGAAGCTTTCTTT. Protein sequence: CASSLEQGASEAFF.

The chain recombines TRBV28 with TRBJ2-2, with 7 bases fitting TRBD1. With 3 bases clipped from V and 3 bases from J, the junction kept 19 bases outside the gene matches. Germline CDR1 and CDR2: MDHEN and SYDVKM. The length of the CDR3 is 20 residues. The CDR3 DNA reads as TGTGCCAGCAGTTTTTCGCATGGTGGGGACAGCCGTCGCCACACCGGGGAGCTGTTTTTT. Translating gives CASSFSHGGDSRRHTGELFF.

The gene calls are TRBV5-1 and TRBJ1-2, with 10 bases that match TRBD1. Germline lookup yields CDR1 SGHRS and CDR2 YFSETQ. The junction had 8 bases not matched to a gene; V was cut back by 5 bases and J by 4 bases. This CDR3 is 15 amino acids long. CDR3 DNA: TGCGCCAGCAGGACAGGGGGCGACCAACCCTATGGCTACACCTTC. This gives the protein CASRTGGDQPYGYTF.

The chain carries TRBV5-5 and TRBJ2-3; D perhaps matches TRBD2 (7 bases). The CDR3 spans 16 residues. Trimming shortened V by 1 base and J by 4 bases, and 16 bases separated the two germline ends. Germline CDR1 reads SGHKS; CDR2 reads YYEKEE (reference sequence). CDR3 residues: CASSLLVGAGADTQYF. DNA of the CDR3: TGTGCCAGCAGCTTGCTGGTGGGGGCGGGGGCAGATACGCAGTATTTT.

V is TRBV9 and J is TRBJ2-7; 7 nucleotides match TRBD1. J lost 3 bases, V lost 2 bases, and 8 bases had no gene match. Looked up from germline, CDR1 is SGDLS and CDR2 is YYNGEE. The CDR3 totals 15 residues. The DNA for the CDR3 is TGTGCCAGCAGCGTCTCTGATGACAGGGTCTACGAGCAGTACTTC. This encodes CASSVSDDRVYEQYF.

The chain has TRBV5-4 and TRBJ2-5; 7 bases are shared with TRBD2. Germline lookup yields CDR1 SGHNT and CDR2 YYREEE (reference sequence). The ends lost 4 bases at V and 4 bases at J; junction bases unmatched: 7. The CDR3 runs 14 residues. CDR3 in DNA: TGTGCCAGCAGCAAGCCTCCTAGCGGAGAGACCCAGTACTTC. Its protein product is CASSKPPSGETQYF.

This clone appeared a single time. This rearrangement joins TRBV3-1 (or the pseudogene TRBV3-2) to TRBJ1-1; the D gene is possibly TRBD1 (5 bases). This CDR3 region has 13 residues. V was pared by 2 bases and J by 10 bases, with 14 bases between. Per the germline V gene, CDR1 is LGHDT and CDR2 is YNNKEL (reference sequence). CDR3 residues: CASSQQPPGGAFF. The CDR3 DNA follows: TGTGCCAGCAGCCAACAGCCCCCGGGGGGAGCTTTCTTT.

This CDR3 is CASSRAGGAGELFF. For the CDR3, the DNA is TGTGCCAGCAGTCGAGCGGGAGGGGCCGGGGAGCTGTTTTTT. The V and J genes are TRBV28 and TRBJ2-2; 10 nucleotides align to TRBD2. Germline-derived CDR1 and CDR2 are MDHEN and SYDVKM. The CDR3 is 14 residues long. Trimming removed 5 bases from V and 6 bases from J; junction bases left unmatched: 3.

The chain uses TRBV30 and TRBJ1-2; D remains ambiguous. CDR1 and CDR2 (germline): GTSNPN, SVGIG (reference sequence). The CDR3 has 13 residues. V lost 1 base and J lost 8, with 14 bases in between. CDR3 nucleotide sequence: TGTGCCTGGAGTGCTCAGACTGTGCAAGGCTACACCTTC. It yields the protein CAWSAQTVQGYTF.

This chain connects TRBV29-1 to TRBJ2-5; 8 bases align to TRBD2. Trimming took 6 bases from V and 0 from J; bases not matched to a gene: 12. Germline CDR1 and CDR2: SQVTM and ANQGSEA. The CDR3 sequence is 16 residues long. CDR3 protein: CSVYEGIAGNQETQYF. DNA of the CDR3: TGCAGCGTCTACGAAGGTATAGCGGGAAACCAAGAGACCCAGTACTTC.

The V call is TRBV9, the J call TRBJ2-1, with 10 bases lining up with TRBD1. This CDR3 spans 13 amino acids. The V segment lost 4 bases and the J segment 8 bases; nucleotides outside the gene matches: 3. CDR1 SGDLS and CDR2 YYNGEE come from the germline V gene. The CDR3 coding sequence is TGTGCCAGCAGCCGACAGGGGGCGGATGAGCAGTTCTTC. Translating gives CASSRQGADEQFF.

V is TRBV5-4 and J is TRBJ2-7; D possibly corresponds to TRBD2 (7 bases). The CDR3 covers 15 residues. Trimming stripped 4 bases from V and 3 bases from J, with 17 bases between. Looked up from germline, CDR1 is SGHNT and CDR2 is YYREEE (reference sequence). CDR3 loop: CASSLSGGLRYEQYF. CDR3 sequence (DNA): TGTGCCAGCAGCCTCTCGGGGGGCCTCCGCTACGAGCAGTACTTC.

This clone showed up just once. This chain joins TRBV7-6 and TRBJ2-2, with D tentatively TRBD2 (5 bases). Per the germline V gene, CDR1 is SGHVS and CDR2 is FNYEAQ. V lost 2 bases, J lost 4 bases, and 14 bases lay in between. This CDR3 spans 16 amino acids. The CDR3 nucleotides read TGTGCCAGCAGCTTATATTCGTGGCTAGCCACCGGGGAGCTGTTTTTT. As protein: CASSLYSWLATGELFF.

V gene TRBV28 combines with J gene TRBJ1-2, with D maybe TRBD1 (5 bases). Trimming removed 6 bases at V and 8 bases at J, with 13 bases between. The CDR3 spans 12 residues. Germline V gene sequence: CDR1 MDHEN, CDR2 SYDVKM. The CDR3 loop reads CASRPPGSGYTF. The CDR3 DNA sequence: TGTGCCAGCAGACCCCCAGGGTCAGGCTACACCTTC.

The gene calls are TRBV6-2 or TRBV6-3 and TRBJ2-5, with TRBD2 identical over 12 bases. CDR1 MNHEY and CDR2 SVGEGT come from the germline V gene. The trim removed 5 bases at V and 1 base at J, leaving 5 bases unmatched. The CDR3 length is 16 residues. The CDR3 bases are TGTGCCAGCAGTCGTGGACTAGCGGGATCCCAAGAGACCCAGTACTTC. Translating gives CASSRGLAGSQETQYF.

The genes are TRBV7-6 and TRBJ2-5, with D hard to call. The CDR3 extends over 14 amino acids. CDR1 is SGHVS and CDR2 is FNYEAQ in the germline V gene. V was pared by 3 bases and J by 1 base, with 9 bases between. The DNA for the CDR3 is TGTGCCAGCAGCTTTAAAGGCGGCCAAGAGACCCAGTACTTC. Protein product: CASSFKGGQETQYF.

The chain is built from TRBV10-2 and TRBJ2-5, with D perhaps matching TRBD1 (6 bases). Trimming removed 7 bases at V and 1 base at J, with 16 bases between. CDR1 is WSHSY, CDR2 SAAADI, per germline. This CDR3 comprises 15 residues. The CDR3 DNA sequence: TGCGCCAGCATAGGGGCAGGGGCCGTCCAAGAGACCCAGTACTTC. The encoded protein is CASIGAGAVQETQYF.

V is TRBV27 and J is TRBJ2-2; tentatively, D is TRBD2 (7 bases). The CDR3 length is 16 residues. CDR1 is MNHEY and CDR2 is SMNVEV in the germline V gene (reference sequence). The ends were cut back, 8 bases at V and 2 bases at J, with 18 bases in the middle. CDR3: CASQNRGALNTGELFF. CDR3 nucleotide sequence: TGTGCCAGCCAAAACCGGGGGGCACTCAACACCGGGGAGCTGTTTTTT.

V usage is TRBV24-1 and J usage is TRBJ1-2, with 7 nucleotides matching TRBD1. The CDR3 is 14 amino acids. Looked up from germline, CDR1 is KGHDR and CDR2 is SFDVKD. Trimming removed 3 bases from V and 3 bases from J; junction bases left unmatched: 3. This CDR3 reads CATSDLTGDYGYTF. DNA of the CDR3: TGTGCCACCAGTGATCTTACAGGGGACTATGGCTACACCTTC.

This clone has only a few counts. V gene TRBV4-2 combines with J gene TRBJ2-7, with 8 bases lining up with TRBD1. The germline V gene has CDR1 LGHNA and CDR2 YNFKEQ. Losses at the gene ends were 0 bases for V and 2 bases for J; bases not matched to a gene: 3. The length of the CDR3 is 15 residues. The CDR3 here is CASSQDGTGPYEQYF. CDR3 bases: TGTGCCAGCAGCCAAGACGGGACAGGCCCCTACGAGCAGTACTTC.

V gene TRBV3-1 (or the pseudogene TRBV3-2) combines with J gene TRBJ1-2, with TRBD1 matching over 7 bases. Per the germline V gene, CDR1 is LGHDT and CDR2 is YNNKEL (reference sequence). The CDR3 has 12 residues. The V gene end was trimmed by 5 bases and the J gene end by 8 bases; junction bases not matched to a gene: 5. CDR3 DNA: TGTGCCAGCAGCGACAGGGTACGCGGCTACACCTTC. It codes for CASSDRVRGYTF.

This chain's CDR3 is CASSFGEAPTEAFF. In DNA, the CDR3 is TGCGCCAGCAGCTTCGGGGAGGCCCCCACTGAAGCTTTCTTT. V is TRBV5-1 and J is TRBJ1-1; D gene uncertain. The CDR3 consists of 14 residues. V gave up 2 bases and J gave up 4 bases, with 12 bases separating them. CDR1 is SGHRS, CDR2 YFSETQ, per germline.

V usage is TRBV7-9 and J usage is TRBJ2-7; 10 bases agree with TRBD2. The CDR3 length is 17 residues. Unmatched junction bases numbered 11, after V lost 2 bases and J lost 4 bases. CDR1 SEHNR and CDR2 FQNEAQ come from the germline V gene (reference sequence). The CDR3 nucleotides are TGTGCCAGCAGCTTACGCGGGACCGGGACTAGCGTTTACGAGCAGTACTTC. Translation gives CASSLRGTGTSVYEQYF.

V and J are TRBV28 and TRBJ1-1, with D unresolved. In germline, CDR1 is MDHEN, CDR2 SYDVKM. V lost 6 bases and J 2 bases, leaving 7 bases between the germline ends. CDR3 length equals 12 residues. The DNA of the CDR3 is TGTGCCAGCAGCCCCTACAACACTGAAGCTTTCTTT. Translation: CASSPYNTEAFF.

This sequence joins TRBV7-3 and TRBJ2-3, with 13 bases fitting TRBD2. Germline lookup yields CDR1 SGHTA and CDR2 FQGTGA. The CDR3 runs 18 residues. With V trimmed by 0 bases and J by 0 bases, 3 bases remained unmatched. The CDR3 DNA sequence: TGTGCCAGCAGCTTAACGGGACTAGCGGGAACTAGCACAGATACGCAGTATTTT. This codes for CASSLTGLAGTSTDTQYF.

The chain is built from TRBV6-5 and TRBJ1-6; D possibly corresponds to TRBD1 (5 bases). V was shortened by 0 bases and J by 7 bases, with 10 bases between the two germline ends. Germline CDR1 MNHEY, CDR2 SVGAGI. This CDR3 has 15 amino acids. The CDR3 loop is CASSYSGRENSPLHF. The DNA for the CDR3 is TGTGCCAGCAGTTACTCGGGCAGGGAAAATTCACCCCTCCACTTT.

V and J are TRBV5-6 and TRBJ2-7; 9 bases are shared with TRBD2. The CDR3 length is 16 residues. The germline gives CDR1 SGHDT, CDR2 YYEEEE. Trimming cost V 1 base and J 6 bases; bases outside gene matches: 11. The CDR3 region is CASSLLGASGIGEQYF. The CDR3 nucleotides are TGTGCCAGCAGCTTGCTGGGGGCTAGCGGGATTGGCGAGCAGTACTTC.

V and J are TRBV6-4 and TRBJ1-4; 7 bases agree with TRBD1. The CDR3 extends over 16 amino acids. The germline gives CDR1 MRHNA, CDR2 SNTAGT. V shed 0 bases, J shed 4 bases, and the junction held 5 bases outside the gene matches. DNA of the CDR3: TGTGCCAGCAGTGACTCGAGGGGGGACAGTAATGAAAAACTGTTTTTT. Translation: CASSDSRGDSNEKLFF.

J is TRBJ2-3 and V is TRBV7-5; the tabulated D call, TRBD2, remains unverified against the DNA. TRBV7-5 is classified as a pseudogene. The CDR3 runs 16 residues. The CDR3 bases are TGTGCCAGAAGCTTAGGGGGACTAGCGGGACTCGATACGCAGTATTTT. This codes for CARSLGGLAGLDTQYF.